Sequencing of this T cell receptor (beta chain) was carried out in a study of shared clonotypes between healthy human individuals. Findings of the study overall: Generation probability values for non-shared clonotypes were lower than those for clonotypes shared by all four donors.

Genomic DNA from each subset was divided evenly over several immunoSEQ plates. Original handling: ImmunoSEQ supplied junction-only sequences lacking quality scores, so filtering was different. Assay used: immunoSEQ multiplex PCR; TCRdb lists only in-frame clones, some missing. Clone size and V and J calls were adopted from that table, with D and trimming inferred from the DNA. The sample lists 740,000 or so clones, roughly 72% occurring once. Trimming stripped 2 bases from V and 0 bases from J, with 6 bases between. From germline, CDR1 is SGHTS and CDR2 YDEGEE. CDR3 length equals 15 residues. This clone appeared a single time. What it binds is not known. Each of the donors was a healthy adult who was HIV-negative and had not had a recent acute infection or vaccination.

The clonotype originates from a woman aged 25 to 39 in good health. The specimen was memory CD4+ T cells sorted from blood. Subset reported: CD45RA-negative fraction. The chain has TRBV5-8 and TRBJ2-6; D not certain. Written as DNA, the CDR3 is TGTGCCAGCAGCTTCCTCCCCTCTGGGGCCAACGTCCTGACTTTC. It specifies CASSFLPSGANVLTF.